A selection of T cell receptor beta chains follows, all from one sample in a study of a mutant IDH1 vaccine in newly diagnosed glioma. Profiling relied on immunoSEQ multiplex PCR, and the TCRdb table lists in-frame clones only, not all of them. Of tens of thousands of clones in the sample, 60% to 85% were seen once. These receptors' antigens are unknown. The source was PBMCs, collected from a glioma patient whose treatment included an IDH1 peptide vaccine. The origin of the receptors is a man in his forties with glioma. Each CDR3 is given with its conserved first and last residue. Each record gives: J gene, V gene, D gene, clone size, CDR3 DNA, CDR3 protein. D genes are given only for firm matches. Clone size is shown for a subset of rows, as once, few, many or a class of expanded clone.

J gene: TRBJ2-6
V gene: TRBV4-3
D gene: TRBD2
clone size: -
CDR3 DNA: TGCGCCAGCAGCCAAGATCCCCCGGGACTAGCGGGAGGTAGCTCTGGGGCCAACGTCCTGACTTTC
CDR3 protein: CASSQDPPGLAGGSSGANVLTF

J gene: TRBJ1-5
V gene: TRBV18
D gene: -
clone size: once
CDR3 DNA: TGTGCCAGCTCACCTCCGGGCCAGCCCCAGCATTTT
CDR3 protein: CASSPPGQPQHF

J gene: TRBJ1-1
V gene: TRBV20-1
D gene: -
clone size: few
CDR3 DNA: TGCAGTGCTAGCCTCCCGGCCGAAGCTTTCTTT
CDR3 protein: CSASLPAEAFF

J gene: TRBJ2-5
V gene: TRBV6-5
D gene: TRBD1
clone size: -
CDR3 DNA: TGTGCCAGCAGGTCAACGACAGGGGGTTCGGAGACCCAGTACTTC
CDR3 protein: CASRSTTGGSETQYF

J gene: TRBJ1-3
V gene: TRBV29-1
D gene: -
clone size: once
CDR3 DNA: TGCAGCGTTCGGGGGGGCGCTGGAAACACCATATATTTT
CDR3 protein: CSVRGGAGNTIYF

J gene: TRBJ1-1
V gene: TRBV7-2
D gene: TRBD1
clone size: -
CDR3 DNA: TGTGCCAGCAGCTTATCCGGACAGGGGGCGTGGAGCACTGAAGCTTTCTTT
CDR3 protein: CASSLSGQGAWSTEAFF

J gene: TRBJ2-4
V gene: TRBV30
D gene: -
clone size: -
CDR3 DNA: TGTGCCTGGAGTGTACTAGGGTCCAAAAACATTCAGTACTTC
CDR3 protein: CAWSVLGSKNIQYF

J gene: TRBJ2-3
V gene: TRBV4-1
D gene: TRBD1
clone size: once
CDR3 DNA: TGCGCCAGCAGCCGCTCCGGGCAGGGGGCCCCAGATACGCAGTATTTT
CDR3 protein: CASSRSGQGAPDTQYF

J gene: TRBJ2-1
V gene: TRBV4-3
D gene: TRBD2
clone size: -
CDR3 DNA: TGCGCCAGCAGCCAAGCTAGCGGGTATAACAATGAGCAGTTCTTC
CDR3 protein: CASSQASGYNNEQFF

J gene: TRBJ1-1
V gene: TRBV7-6
D gene: -
clone size: few
CDR3 DNA: TGTGCCAGCAGCTCCAGGACGTCTGAAGCTTTCTTT
CDR3 protein: CASSSRTSEAFF

J gene: TRBJ1-1
V gene: TRBV18
D gene: -
clone size: -
CDR3 DNA: TGTGCCAGCTCGACCGCACCGAAGAACACTGAAGCTTTCTTT
CDR3 protein: CASSTAPKNTEAFF

J gene: TRBJ2-1
V gene: TRBV28
D gene: -
clone size: once
CDR3 DNA: TGTGCCGCGGGATGGGCCCATAACAATGAGCAGTTCTTC
CDR3 protein: CAAGWAHNNEQFF

J gene: TRBJ1-6
V gene: TRBV2
D gene: -
clone size: -
CDR3 DNA: TGTGCCAGCACAGGGGAAAGCAATTCACCCCTCCACTTT
CDR3 protein: CASTGESNSPLHF

J gene: TRBJ1-1
V gene: TRBV5-1
D gene: -
clone size: few
CDR3 DNA: TGCGCCAGCAGCCCGGCTGGGGGGGGTGGCACTGAAGCTTTCTTT
CDR3 protein: CASSPAGGGGTEAFF

J gene: TRBJ2-1
V gene: TRBV27
D gene: TRBD2
clone size: -
CDR3 DNA: TGTGCCAGCAGTTTAACGTTGACTAGCGGGAGTGGAAATGAGCAGTTCTTC
CDR3 protein: CASSLTLTSGSGNEQFF

J gene: TRBJ2-1
V gene: TRBV5-1
D gene: TRBD1
clone size: -
CDR3 DNA: TGCGCCAGCAGCTCCTACAGGGGAAACAATGAGCAGTTCTTC
CDR3 protein: CASSSYRGNNEQFF

J gene: TRBJ2-2
V gene: TRBV6-6
D gene: TRBD1
clone size: -
CDR3 DNA: TGTGCCAGCAGCCAGACGGACAGGGCAAACACCGGGGAGCTGTTTTTT
CDR3 protein: CASSQTDRANTGELFF

J gene: TRBJ2-5
V gene: TRBV21-1
D gene: -
clone size: -
CDR3 DNA: TGTGCCAGCAGTGAAAGGTGGGGTATGGGGAAAAGGGAGACCCAGTACTTC
CDR3 protein: CASSERWGMGKRETQYF

J gene: TRBJ2-1
V gene: TRBV18
D gene: TRBD2
clone size: -
CDR3 DNA: TGTGCCAGCTCCCCACTGACTAGCGGGAGTTCGTACAATGAGCAGTTCTTC
CDR3 protein: CASSPLTSGSSYNEQFF

J gene: TRBJ1-1
V gene: TRBV11-2
D gene: -
clone size: many
CDR3 DNA: TGTGCCAGCAGCTTAGAAAGAGAAGCTTTCTTT
CDR3 protein: CASSLEREAFF

J gene: TRBJ1-1
V gene: TRBV11-2
D gene: -
clone size: -
CDR3 DNA: TGTGCCAGCAGCCCAGTGGGGGACACTGAAGCTTTCTTT
CDR3 protein: CASSPVGDTEAFF

J gene: TRBJ1-4
V gene: TRBV9
D gene: -
clone size: -
CDR3 DNA: TGTGCCAGCAGCCCTCGTGTGGAGACGAATGAAAAACTGTTTTTT
CDR3 protein: CASSPRVETNEKLFF

J gene: TRBJ1-1
V gene: TRBV30
D gene: -
clone size: -
CDR3 DNA: TGTGCCTGGAGTTCCCCCGGGATGAACACTGAAGCTTTCTTT
CDR3 protein: CAWSSPGMNTEAFF

J gene: TRBJ2-7
V gene: TRBV10-3
D gene: -
clone size: -
CDR3 DNA: TGTGCCTCCTGGTCATCCGGGACCTCCTACGAGCAGTACTTC
CDR3 protein: CASWSSGTSYEQYF

J gene: TRBJ2-5
V gene: TRBV7-2
D gene: TRBD1
clone size: -
CDR3 DNA: TGTGCCAGCAGCTTCCAGGGGGCGATTAGGGAGACCCAGTACTTC
CDR3 protein: CASSFQGAIRETQYF

J gene: TRBJ1-2
V gene: TRBV2
D gene: -
clone size: -
CDR3 DNA: TGTGCCAGCAGTGATATGGGTAGGGGCAGCTATGGCTACACCTTC
CDR3 protein: CASSDMGRGSYGYTF

J gene: TRBJ2-1
V gene: TRBV19
D gene: -
clone size: -
CDR3 DNA: TGTGCCAGTAGTATGGGGGACAATGAGCAGTTCTTC
CDR3 protein: CASSMGDNEQFF

J gene: TRBJ1-5
V gene: TRBV15
D gene: -
clone size: -
CDR3 DNA: TGTGCCACCAGCAGAAATCAAGGAGCCTCTGAGCCCCAGCATTTT
CDR3 protein: CATSRNQGASEPQHF

J gene: TRBJ1-1
V gene: TRBV14
D gene: -
clone size: -
CDR3 DNA: TGTGCCAGCAGCCAGGGCCCGAACACTGAAGCTTTCTTT
CDR3 protein: CASSQGPNTEAFF

J gene: TRBJ1-5
V gene: TRBV6-1
D gene: -
clone size: -
CDR3 DNA: TGTGCCAGCAGTTTTCAGGGGAATCAGCCCCAGCATTTT
CDR3 protein: CASSFQGNQPQHF

J gene: TRBJ1-6
V gene: TRBV25-1
D gene: -
clone size: -
CDR3 DNA: TGTGCCAGCAGTCTGAAACAGGGCTATAATTCACCCCTCCACTTT
CDR3 protein: CASSLKQGYNSPLHF

J gene: TRBJ1-5
V gene: TRBV2
D gene: -
clone size: -
CDR3 DNA: TGTGCCAGCAGTGAAGGAACGGCCAGGCCCCAGCATTTT
CDR3 protein: CASSEGTARPQHF

J gene: TRBJ2-1
V gene: TRBV7-6
D gene: TRBD2
clone size: -
CDR3 DNA: TGTGCCAGCAGCTTTCTCAGACCGGGACTAGCGGGAGGGCAGCACAATGAGCAGTTCTTC
CDR3 protein: CASSFLRPGLAGGQHNEQFF

J gene: TRBJ2-3
V gene: TRBV9
D gene: TRBD2
clone size: -
CDR3 DNA: TGTGCCAGCAGCGTAGAAGCGGGATGGGAAACTACGCAGTATTTT
CDR3 protein: CASSVEAGWETTQYF

J gene: TRBJ2-7
V gene: TRBV7-8
D gene: TRBD2
clone size: -
CDR3 DNA: TGTGCCAGCAGCCGGCTAGCGGGACCGTCCTACGAGCAGTACTTC
CDR3 protein: CASSRLAGPSYEQYF

J gene: TRBJ1-1
V gene: TRBV6-1
D gene: -
clone size: -
CDR3 DNA: TGTGCCAGCGGCGGGGCCACCTTTGTAGAAGCTTTCTTT
CDR3 protein: CASGGATFVEAFF

J gene: TRBJ1-1
V gene: TRBV19
D gene: TRBD1
clone size: few
CDR3 DNA: TGTGCCAGTAGTCGGGACAGTCTTTTCGCTGAAGCTTTCTTT
CDR3 protein: CASSRDSLFAEAFF

J gene: TRBJ1-2
V gene: TRBV2
D gene: -
clone size: -
CDR3 DNA: TGTGCCAGCAGTGTACTCGGAGGCTACACCTTC
CDR3 protein: CASSVLGGYTF

J gene: TRBJ1-2
V gene: TRBV6-5
D gene: -
clone size: once
CDR3 DNA: TGTGCCAGCAAGGAACGTGCCTGGGGAGGGCATGGCTACACCTTC
CDR3 protein: CASKERAWGGHGYTF

J gene: TRBJ2-6
V gene: TRBV28
D gene: -
clone size: -
CDR3 DNA: TGTGCCAGCAGTTTATGGGCCAGTTACTCTGGGGCCAACGTCCTGACTTTC
CDR3 protein: CASSLWASYSGANVLTF

J gene: TRBJ2-2
V gene: TRBV10-2
D gene: TRBD2
clone size: once
CDR3 DNA: TGCGCCAGCAGTGGGGGACTAGCGGGATGGGTAAACACCGGGGAGCTGTTTTTT
CDR3 protein: CASSGGLAGWVNTGELFF

J gene: TRBJ1-5
V gene: TRBV27
D gene: TRBD1
clone size: -
CDR3 DNA: TGTGCCAGCAGTTCGGGACAGGCATATAGCAATCAGCCCCAGCATTTT
CDR3 protein: CASSSGQAYSNQPQHF

J gene: TRBJ1-1
V gene: TRBV6-5
D gene: -
clone size: few
CDR3 DNA: TGTGCCAGCAGTCCCAGCCCTGGCGGAACTTTCTTT
CDR3 protein: CASSPSPGGTFF

J gene: TRBJ2-1
V gene: TRBV2
D gene: TRBD2
clone size: -
CDR3 DNA: TGTGCCAGCAGCGGACTAGCGGATTACAATGAGCAGTTCTTC
CDR3 protein: CASSGLADYNEQFF

J gene: TRBJ2-2
V gene: TRBV7-9
D gene: TRBD2
clone size: -
CDR3 DNA: TGTGCCAGCAGCCCGGGGACTAGCGGGAGGAGATCCCCCGGGGAGCTGTTTTTT
CDR3 protein: CASSPGTSGRRSPGELFF

J gene: TRBJ2-1
V gene: TRBV5-4
D gene: -
clone size: -
CDR3 DNA: TGTGCCAGCAGCTTGAATAGGGGACCTTACAATGAGCAGTTCTTC
CDR3 protein: CASSLNRGPYNEQFF

J gene: TRBJ1-2
V gene: TRBV7-2
D gene: -
clone size: -
CDR3 DNA: TGTGCCAGCAGCCCCCGCAATCCGGGCGAAGCCCATCGCTACACCTTC
CDR3 protein: CASSPRNPGEAHRYTF

J gene: TRBJ2-1
V gene: TRBV27
D gene: TRBD1
clone size: -
CDR3 DNA: TGTGCCAGCAGTTTGGACAGGGGGCCGGAGCAGTTCTTC
CDR3 protein: CASSLDRGPEQFF

J gene: TRBJ2-1
V gene: TRBV15
D gene: -
clone size: -
CDR3 DNA: TGTGCCACCAGCCGAGGGGGTAGCTCCTACAATGAGCAGTTCTTC
CDR3 protein: CATSRGGSSYNEQFF

J gene: TRBJ2-5
V gene: TRBV6-1
D gene: -
clone size: -
CDR3 DNA: TGTGCCAGCAGCCCCAAAGAGACCCAGTACTTC
CDR3 protein: CASSPKETQYF

J gene: TRBJ1-1
V gene: TRBV18
D gene: TRBD1
clone size: -
CDR3 DNA: TGTGCCAGCTCACCAATGGGACAGGACAACCCGAACACTGAAGCTTTCTTT
CDR3 protein: CASSPMGQDNPNTEAFF

J gene: TRBJ1-4
V gene: TRBV11-3
D gene: -
clone size: -
CDR3 DNA: TGTGCCAGCAGCCCGAGGGTTCTGGAAAAACTGTTTTTT
CDR3 protein: CASSPRVLEKLFF